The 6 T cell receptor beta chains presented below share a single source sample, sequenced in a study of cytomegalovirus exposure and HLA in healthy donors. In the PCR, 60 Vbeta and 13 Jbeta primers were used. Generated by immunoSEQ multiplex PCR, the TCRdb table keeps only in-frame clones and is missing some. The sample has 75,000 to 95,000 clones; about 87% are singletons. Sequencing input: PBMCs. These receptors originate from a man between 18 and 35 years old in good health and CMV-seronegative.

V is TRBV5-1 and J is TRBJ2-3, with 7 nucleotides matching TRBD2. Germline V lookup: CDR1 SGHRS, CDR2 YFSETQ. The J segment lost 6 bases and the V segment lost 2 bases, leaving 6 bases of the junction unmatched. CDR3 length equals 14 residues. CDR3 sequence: CASSFGGLGDTQYF. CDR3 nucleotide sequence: TGCGCCAGCAGCTTCGGGGGGTTGGGGGATACGCAGTATTTT. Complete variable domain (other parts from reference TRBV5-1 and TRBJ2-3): KAGVTQTPRYLIKTRGQQVTLSCSPISGHRSVSWYQQTPGQGLQFLFEYFSETQRNKGNFPGRFSGRQFSNSRSEMNVSTLELGDSALYLCASSFGGLGDTQYFGPGTRLTVL.

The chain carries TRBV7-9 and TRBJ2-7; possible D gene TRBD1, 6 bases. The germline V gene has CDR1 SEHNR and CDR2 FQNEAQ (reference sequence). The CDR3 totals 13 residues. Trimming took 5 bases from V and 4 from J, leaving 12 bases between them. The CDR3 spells CASSPRTVYEQYF. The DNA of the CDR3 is TGTGCCAGCAGCCCTCGGACAGTTTACGAGCAGTACTTC.

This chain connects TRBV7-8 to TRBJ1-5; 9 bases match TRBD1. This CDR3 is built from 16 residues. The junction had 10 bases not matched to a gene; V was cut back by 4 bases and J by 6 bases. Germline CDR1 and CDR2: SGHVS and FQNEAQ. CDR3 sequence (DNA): TGTGCCAGCAGCTCCTCGGACAGGGGTTTAAGTCAGCCCCAGCATTTT. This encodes CASSSSDRGLSQPQHF.

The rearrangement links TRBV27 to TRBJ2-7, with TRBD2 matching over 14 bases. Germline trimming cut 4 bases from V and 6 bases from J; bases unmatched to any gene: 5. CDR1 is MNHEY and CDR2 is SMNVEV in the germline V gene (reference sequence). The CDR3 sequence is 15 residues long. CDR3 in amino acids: CASSWTSGRFSEQYF. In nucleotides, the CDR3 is TGTGCCAGCAGTTGGACTAGCGGGAGGTTCTCCGAGCAGTACTTC.

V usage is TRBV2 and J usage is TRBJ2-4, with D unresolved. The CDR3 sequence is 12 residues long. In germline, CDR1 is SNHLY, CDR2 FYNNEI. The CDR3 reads CATLATENIQYF. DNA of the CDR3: TGTGCTACACTGGCTACAGAAAACATTCAGTACTTC.

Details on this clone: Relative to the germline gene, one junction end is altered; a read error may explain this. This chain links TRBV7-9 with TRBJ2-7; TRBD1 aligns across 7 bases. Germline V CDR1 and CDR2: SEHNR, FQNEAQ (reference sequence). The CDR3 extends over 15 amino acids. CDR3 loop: CASSSTQGSSYKQYF. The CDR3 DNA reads TGTGCCAGCAGCTCTACACAGGGGAGCTCCTACAAGCAGTACTTC. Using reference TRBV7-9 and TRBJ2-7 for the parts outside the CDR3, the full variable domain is DTGVSQNPRHKITKRGQNVTFRCDPISEHNRLYWYRQTLGQGPEFLTYFQNEAQLEKSRLLSDRFSAERPKGSFSTLEIQRTEQGDSAMYLCASSSTQGSSYKQYFGPGTRLTVT.